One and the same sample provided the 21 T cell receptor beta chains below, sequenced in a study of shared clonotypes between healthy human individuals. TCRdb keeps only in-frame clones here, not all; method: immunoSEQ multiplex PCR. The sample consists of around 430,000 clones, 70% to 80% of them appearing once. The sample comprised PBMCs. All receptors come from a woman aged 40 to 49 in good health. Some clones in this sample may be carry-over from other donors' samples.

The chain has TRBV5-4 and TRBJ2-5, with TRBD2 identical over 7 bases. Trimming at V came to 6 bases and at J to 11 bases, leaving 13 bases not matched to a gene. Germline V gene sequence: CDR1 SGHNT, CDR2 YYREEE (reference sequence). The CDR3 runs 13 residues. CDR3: CASTDGLAAEQYF. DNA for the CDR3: TGTGCCAGCACCGATGGGCTAGCGGCGGAGCAGTACTTC.

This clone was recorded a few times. The CDR3 nucleotides are TGTGCCAGCAGCGGGGCGGGGGACTACGAGCAGTACTTC. It is translated as CASSGAGDYEQYF. This chain joins TRBV5-4 and TRBJ2-5, with 7 bases lining up with TRBD2. Gene TRBJ2-7 matches the end of the DNA better, so the J call may be wrong. Germline-derived CDR1 and CDR2 are SGHNT and YYREEE (reference sequence). The CDR3 length is 13 residues.

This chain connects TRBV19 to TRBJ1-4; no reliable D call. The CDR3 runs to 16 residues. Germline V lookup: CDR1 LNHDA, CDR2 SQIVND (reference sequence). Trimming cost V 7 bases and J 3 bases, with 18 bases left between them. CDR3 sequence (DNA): TGTGCCAGTACCCTATCCTACGGCAGACCTAATGAAAAACTGTTTTTT. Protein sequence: CASTLSYGRPNEKLFF.

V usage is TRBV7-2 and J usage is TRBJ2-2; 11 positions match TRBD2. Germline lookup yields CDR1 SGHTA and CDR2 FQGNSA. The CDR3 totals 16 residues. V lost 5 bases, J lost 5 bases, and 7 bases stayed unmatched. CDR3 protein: CASSMTLAGGTGELFF. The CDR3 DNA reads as TGTGCCAGCAGCATGACCTTAGCGGGAGGGACCGGGGAGCTGTTTTTT.

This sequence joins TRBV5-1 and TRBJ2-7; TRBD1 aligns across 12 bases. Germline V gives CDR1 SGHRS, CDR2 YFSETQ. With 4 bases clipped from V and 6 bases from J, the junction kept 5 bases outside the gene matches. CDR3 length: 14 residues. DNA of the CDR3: TGCGCCAGCAGCAGACCGGGACAGGGGGCCGAGCAGTACTTC. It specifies CASSRPGQGAEQYF.

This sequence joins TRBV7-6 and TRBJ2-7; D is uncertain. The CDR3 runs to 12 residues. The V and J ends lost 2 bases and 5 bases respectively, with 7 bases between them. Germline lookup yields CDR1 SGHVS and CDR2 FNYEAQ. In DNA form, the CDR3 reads TGTGCCAGCAGCTTAAATGCAGACGAGCAGTACTTC. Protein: CASSLNADEQYF.

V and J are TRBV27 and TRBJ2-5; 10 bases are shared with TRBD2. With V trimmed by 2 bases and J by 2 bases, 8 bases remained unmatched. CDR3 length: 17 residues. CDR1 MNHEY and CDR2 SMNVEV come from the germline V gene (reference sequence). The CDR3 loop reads CASSLGLAGVGQETQYF. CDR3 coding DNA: TGTGCCAGCAGTTTAGGGCTAGCGGGAGTTGGTCAAGAGACCCAGTACTTC.

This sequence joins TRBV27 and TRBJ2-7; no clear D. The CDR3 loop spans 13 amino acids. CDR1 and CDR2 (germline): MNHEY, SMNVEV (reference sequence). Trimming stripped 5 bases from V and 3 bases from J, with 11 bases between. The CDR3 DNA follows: TGTGCCAGCAGTGAGGCCCAGATCTACGAGCAGTACTTC. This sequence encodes CASSEAQIYEQYF.

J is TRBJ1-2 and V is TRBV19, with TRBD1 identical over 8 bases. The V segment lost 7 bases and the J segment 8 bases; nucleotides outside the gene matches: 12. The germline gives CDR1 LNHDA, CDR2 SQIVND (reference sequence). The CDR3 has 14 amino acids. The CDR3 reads CASTPTGASFGYTF. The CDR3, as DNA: TGTGCCAGTACCCCGACAGGGGCCTCTTTCGGCTACACCTTC.

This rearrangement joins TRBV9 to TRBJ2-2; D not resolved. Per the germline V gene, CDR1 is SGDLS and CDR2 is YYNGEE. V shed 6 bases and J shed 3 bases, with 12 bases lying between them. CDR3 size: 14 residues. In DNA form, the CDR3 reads TGTGCCAGCAATAAAGGCTCTTACACCGGGGAGCTGTTTTTT. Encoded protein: CASNKGSYTGELFF.

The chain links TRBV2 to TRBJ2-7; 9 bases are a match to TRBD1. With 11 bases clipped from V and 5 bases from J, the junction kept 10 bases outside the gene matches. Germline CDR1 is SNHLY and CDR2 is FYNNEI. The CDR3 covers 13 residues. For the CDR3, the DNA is TGTGCCGGCAACCGGGACAGGGTCGACGAGCAGTACTTC. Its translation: CAGNRDRVDEQYF.

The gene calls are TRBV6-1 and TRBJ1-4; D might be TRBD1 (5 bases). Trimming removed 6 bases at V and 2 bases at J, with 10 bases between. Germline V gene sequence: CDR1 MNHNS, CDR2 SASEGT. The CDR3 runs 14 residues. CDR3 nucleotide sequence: TGTGCCAGCAGATGGCAGGGTACTAATGAAAAACTGTTTTTT. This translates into CASRWQGTNEKLFF.

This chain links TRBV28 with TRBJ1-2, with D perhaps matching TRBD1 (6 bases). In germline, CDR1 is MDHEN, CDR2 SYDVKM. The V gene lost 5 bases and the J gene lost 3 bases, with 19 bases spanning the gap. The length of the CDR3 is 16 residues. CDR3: CASSPIDRDIDYGYTF. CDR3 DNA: TGTGCCAGCAGTCCGATTGACCGGGACATCGACTATGGCTACACCTTC.

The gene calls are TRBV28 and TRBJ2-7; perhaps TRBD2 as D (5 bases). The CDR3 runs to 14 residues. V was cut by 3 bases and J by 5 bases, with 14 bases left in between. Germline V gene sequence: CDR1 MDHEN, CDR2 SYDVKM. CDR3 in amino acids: CASSLVRGHHEQYF. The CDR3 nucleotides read TGTGCCAGCAGTTTGGTACGGGGTCACCACGAGCAGTACTTC.

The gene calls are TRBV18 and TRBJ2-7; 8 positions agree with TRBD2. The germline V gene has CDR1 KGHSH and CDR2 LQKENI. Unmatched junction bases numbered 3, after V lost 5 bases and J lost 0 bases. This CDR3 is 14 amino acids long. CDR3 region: CASSTGGASYEQYF. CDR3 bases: TGTGCCAGCTCAACGGGAGGGGCCTCCTACGAGCAGTACTTC.

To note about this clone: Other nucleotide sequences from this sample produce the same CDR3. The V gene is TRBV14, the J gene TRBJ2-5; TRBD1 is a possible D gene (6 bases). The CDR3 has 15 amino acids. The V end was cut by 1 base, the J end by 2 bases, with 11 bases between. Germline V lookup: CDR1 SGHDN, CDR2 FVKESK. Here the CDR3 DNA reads TGTGCCAGCAGCCAAGCCTTAGGGGGACAAGAGACCCAGTACTTC. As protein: CASSQALGGQETQYF. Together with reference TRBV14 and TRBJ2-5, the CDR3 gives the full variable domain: EAGVTQFPSHSVIEKGQTVTLRCDPISGHDNLYWYRRVMGKEIKFLLHFVKESKQDESGMPNNRFLAERTGGTYSTLKVQPAELEDSGVYFCASSQALGGQETQYFGPGTRLLVL.

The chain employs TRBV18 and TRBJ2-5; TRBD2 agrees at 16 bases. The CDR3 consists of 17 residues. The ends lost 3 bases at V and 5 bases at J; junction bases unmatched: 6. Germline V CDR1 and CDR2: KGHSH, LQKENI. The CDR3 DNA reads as TGTGCCAGCTCACCTGCCCCGGGACTAGCGGGAGGGGAGACCCAGTACTTC. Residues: CASSPAPGLAGGETQYF. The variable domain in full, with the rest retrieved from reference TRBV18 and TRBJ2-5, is NAGVMQNPRHLVRRRGQEARLRCSPMKGHSHVYWYRQLPEEGLKFMVYLQKENIIDESGMPKERFSAEFPKEGPSILRIQQVVRGDSAAYFCASSPAPGLAGGETQYFGPGTRLLVL.

CDR3 in amino acids: CASSRGDSNYEQYF. CDR3 bases: TGCGCCAGCAGCCGGGGGGACAGCAACTACGAGCAGTACTTC. The chain combines TRBV5-1 with TRBJ2-7; the D call may be TRBD1 or TRBD2 (7 bases each). V lost 4 bases, J lost 3 bases, and 14 bases lay in between. The CDR3 spans 14 residues. Germline V gene data show CDR1 as SGHRS and CDR2 as YFSETQ.

CDR3 protein: CASSVDFRWSGELFF. The CDR3 DNA reads as TGTGCCAGCAGCGTAGATTTCAGGTGGTCCGGGGAGCTGTTTTTT. The V and J genes are TRBV9 and TRBJ2-2; D not certain. CDR1 SGDLS and CDR2 YYNGEE come from the germline V gene. With 0 bases removed from V and 6 bases from J, the gap between germline ends came to 12 bases. This CDR3 spans 15 amino acids.

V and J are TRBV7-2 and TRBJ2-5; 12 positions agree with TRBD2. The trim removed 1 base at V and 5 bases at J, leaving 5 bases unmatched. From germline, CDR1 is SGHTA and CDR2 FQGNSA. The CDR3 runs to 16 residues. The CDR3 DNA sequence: TGTGCCAGCAGCTTAGTTGCTAGCGGGAGGGGTGAGACCCAGTACTTC. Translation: CASSLVASGRGETQYF.

CDR3 protein: CASSQQNEKLFF. CDR3 nucleotides: TGTGCCAGCTCGCAGCAAAATGAAAAACTGTTTTTT. The gene calls are TRBV6-5 and TRBJ1-4, with unresolved D. The CDR3 spans 12 residues. The ends were cut back, 8 bases at V and 5 bases at J, with 9 bases in the middle. Germline lookup yields CDR1 MNHEY and CDR2 SVGAGI.